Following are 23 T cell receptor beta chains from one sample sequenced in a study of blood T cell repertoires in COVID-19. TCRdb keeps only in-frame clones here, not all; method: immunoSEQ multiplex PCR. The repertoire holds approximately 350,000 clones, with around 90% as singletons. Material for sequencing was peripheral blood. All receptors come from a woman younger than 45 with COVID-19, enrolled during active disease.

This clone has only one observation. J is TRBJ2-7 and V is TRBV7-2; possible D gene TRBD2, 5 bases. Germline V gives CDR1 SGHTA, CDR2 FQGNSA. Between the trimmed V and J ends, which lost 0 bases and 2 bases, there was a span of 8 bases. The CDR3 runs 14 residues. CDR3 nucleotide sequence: TGTGCCAGCAGCTTAGCGCTCGGGACCTACGAGCAGTACTTC. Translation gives CASSLALGTYEQYF. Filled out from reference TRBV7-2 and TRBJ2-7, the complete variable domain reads GAGVSQSPSNKVTEKGKDVELRCDPISGHTALYWYRQSLGQGLEFLIYFQGNSAPDKSGLPSDRFSAERTGGSVSTLTIQRTQQEDSAVYLCASSLALGTYEQYFGPGTRLTVT.

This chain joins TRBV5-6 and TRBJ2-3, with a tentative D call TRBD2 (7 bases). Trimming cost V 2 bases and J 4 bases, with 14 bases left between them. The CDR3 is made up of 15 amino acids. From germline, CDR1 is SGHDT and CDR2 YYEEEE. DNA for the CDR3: TGTGCCAGCAGCTTTAGCGGAGGGGGGGCAGATACGCAGTATTTT. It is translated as CASSFSGGGADTQYF.

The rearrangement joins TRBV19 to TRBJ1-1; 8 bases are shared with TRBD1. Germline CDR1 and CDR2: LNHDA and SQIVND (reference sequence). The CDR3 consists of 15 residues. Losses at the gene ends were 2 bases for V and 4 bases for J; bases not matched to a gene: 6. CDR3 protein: CASSIRRTGPTEAFF. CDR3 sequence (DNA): TGTGCCAGTAGTATAAGGCGGACAGGGCCCACTGAAGCTTTCTTT.

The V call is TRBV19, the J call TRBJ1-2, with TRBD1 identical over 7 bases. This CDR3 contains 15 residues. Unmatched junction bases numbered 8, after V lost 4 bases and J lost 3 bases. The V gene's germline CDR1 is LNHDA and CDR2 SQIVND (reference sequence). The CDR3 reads CASSTDGTDYYGYTF. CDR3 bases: TGTGCCAGTAGTACCGACGGGACAGATTACTATGGCTACACCTTC. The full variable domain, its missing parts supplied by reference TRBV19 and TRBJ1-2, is DGGITQSPKYLFRKEGQNVTLSCEQNLNHDAMYWYRQDPGQGLRLIYYSQIVNDFQKGDIAEGYSVSREKKESFPLTVTSAQKNPTAFYLCASSTDGTDYYGYTFGSGTRLTVV.

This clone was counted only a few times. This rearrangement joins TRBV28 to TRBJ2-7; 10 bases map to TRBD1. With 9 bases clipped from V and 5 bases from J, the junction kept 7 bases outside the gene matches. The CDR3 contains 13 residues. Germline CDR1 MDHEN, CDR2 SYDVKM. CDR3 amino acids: CASTGTGVHEQYF. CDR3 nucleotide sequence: TGTGCCAGTACCGGGACAGGGGTCCACGAGCAGTACTTC.

The CDR3: CASSLDNRGSGELFF. In DNA form, the CDR3 reads TGTGCCAGCAGCTTAGATAACAGGGGATCCGGGGAGCTGTTTTTT. The chain uses TRBV7-2 and TRBJ2-2; 7 bases fit TRBD1. Germline CDR1 is SGHTA and CDR2 is FQGNSA. The CDR3 runs 15 residues. V gave up 1 base and J gave up 6 bases; unmatched junction bases: 5. Looking up the rest from reference TRBV7-2 and TRBJ2-2 gives the full variable domain: GAGVSQSPSNKVTEKGKDVELRCDPISGHTALYWYRQSLGQGLEFLIYFQGNSAPDKSGLPSDRFSAERTGGSVSTLTIQRTQQEDSAVYLCASSLDNRGSGELFFGEGSRLTVL.

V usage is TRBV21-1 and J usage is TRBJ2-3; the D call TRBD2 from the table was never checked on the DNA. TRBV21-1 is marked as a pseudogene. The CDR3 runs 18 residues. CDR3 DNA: TGTGCCAGCAGCAAAGCGCTTTATAGAGCAGCGCGCACAGATACGCAGTATTTT. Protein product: CASSKALYRAARTDTQYF.

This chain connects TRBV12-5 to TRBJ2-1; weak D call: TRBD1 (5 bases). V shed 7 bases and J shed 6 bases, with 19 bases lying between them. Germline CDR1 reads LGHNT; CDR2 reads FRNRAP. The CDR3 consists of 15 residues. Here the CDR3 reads CASVPEVGARNEQFF. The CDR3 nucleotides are TGTGCTAGTGTCCCGGAAGTAGGGGCACGCAATGAGCAGTTCTTC.

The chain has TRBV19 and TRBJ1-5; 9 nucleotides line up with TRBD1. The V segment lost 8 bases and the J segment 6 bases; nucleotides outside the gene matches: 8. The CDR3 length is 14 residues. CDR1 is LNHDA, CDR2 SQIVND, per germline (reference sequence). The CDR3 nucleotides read TGTGCCAGTGGCCGGGACAGGGCCTTTCAGCCCCAGCATTTT. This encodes CASGRDRAFQPQHF.

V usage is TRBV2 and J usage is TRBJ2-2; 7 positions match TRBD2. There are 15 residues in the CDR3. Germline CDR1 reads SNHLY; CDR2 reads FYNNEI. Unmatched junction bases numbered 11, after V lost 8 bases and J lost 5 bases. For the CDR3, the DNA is TGTGCCAGCGCGTTTGTTAGCGGGCCTACCGGGGAGCTGTTTTTT. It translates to CASAFVSGPTGELFF.

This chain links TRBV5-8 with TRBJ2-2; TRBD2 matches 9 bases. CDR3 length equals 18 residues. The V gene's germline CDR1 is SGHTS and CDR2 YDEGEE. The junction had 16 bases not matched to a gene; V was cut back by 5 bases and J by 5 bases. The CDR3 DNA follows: TGTGCCAGCAGTCCAGCCGGGACTAGCAGCGGCGGGACCGGGGAGCTGTTTTTT. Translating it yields CASSPAGTSSGGTGELFF.

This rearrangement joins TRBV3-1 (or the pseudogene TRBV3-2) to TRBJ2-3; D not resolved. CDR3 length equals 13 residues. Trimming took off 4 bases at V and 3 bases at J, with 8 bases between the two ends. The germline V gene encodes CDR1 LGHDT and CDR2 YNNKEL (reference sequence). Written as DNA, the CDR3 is TGTGCCAGCAGCCGCCCTAGGACAGATACGCAGTATTTT. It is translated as CASSRPRTDTQYF.

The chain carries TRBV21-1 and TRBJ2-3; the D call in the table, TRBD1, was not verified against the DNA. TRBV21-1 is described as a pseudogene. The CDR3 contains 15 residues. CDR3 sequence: CASREGTGSTDTQYF. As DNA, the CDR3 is TGTGCCAGCAGGGAGGGGACAGGGAGCACAGATACGCAGTATTTT.

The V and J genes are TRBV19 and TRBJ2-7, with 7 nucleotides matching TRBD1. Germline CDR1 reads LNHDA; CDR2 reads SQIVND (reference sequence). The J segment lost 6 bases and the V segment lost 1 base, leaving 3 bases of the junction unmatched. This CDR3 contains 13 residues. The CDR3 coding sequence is TGTGCCAGTAGTATAGTTAAGGGGGCCGAGCAGTACGTC. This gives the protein CASSIVKGAEQYV.

CDR3: CASSLDSYSNQPQHF. The CDR3, as DNA: TGCGCCAGCAGCTTGGACAGCTATAGCAATCAGCCCCAGCATTTT. The chain links TRBV5-1 to TRBJ1-5, with D hard to call. This CDR3 comprises 15 residues. The V end lost 0 bases, the J end lost 0 bases, and 7 bases lay between the germline ends. Per germline, CDR1 SGHRS and CDR2 YFSETQ.

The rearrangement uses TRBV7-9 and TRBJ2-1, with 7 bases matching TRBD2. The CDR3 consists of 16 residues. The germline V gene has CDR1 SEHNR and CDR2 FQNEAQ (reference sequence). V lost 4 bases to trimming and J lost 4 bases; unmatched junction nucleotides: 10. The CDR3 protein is CASSSLEAGRYNEQFF. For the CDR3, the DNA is TGTGCCAGCAGCTCCTTAGAAGCGGGAAGGTACAATGAGCAGTTCTTC.

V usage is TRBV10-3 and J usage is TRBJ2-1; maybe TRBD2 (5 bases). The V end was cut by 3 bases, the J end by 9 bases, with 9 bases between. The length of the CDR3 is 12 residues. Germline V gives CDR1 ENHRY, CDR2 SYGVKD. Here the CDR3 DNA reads TGTGCCATCAGTGAAGAGGGTAGTGAGCAGTTCTTC. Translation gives CAISEEGSEQFF.

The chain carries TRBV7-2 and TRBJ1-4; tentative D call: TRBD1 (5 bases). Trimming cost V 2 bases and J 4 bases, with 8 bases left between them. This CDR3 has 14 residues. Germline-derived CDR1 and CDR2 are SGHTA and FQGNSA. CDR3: CASSLTRDNEKLFF. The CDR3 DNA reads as TGTGCCAGCAGCTTAACCAGGGATAATGAAAAACTGTTTTTT.

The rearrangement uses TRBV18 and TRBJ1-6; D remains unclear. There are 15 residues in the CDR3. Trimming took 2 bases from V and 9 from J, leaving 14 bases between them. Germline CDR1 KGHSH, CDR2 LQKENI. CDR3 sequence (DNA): TGTGCCAGCTCACCAGCCGCCAGGCAAGGTTCACCCCTCCACTTT. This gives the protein CASSPAARQGSPLHF. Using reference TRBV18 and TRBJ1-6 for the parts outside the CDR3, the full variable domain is NAGVMQNPRHLVRRRGQEARLRCSPMKGHSHVYWYRQLPEEGLKFMVYLQKENIIDESGMPKERFSAEFPKEGPSILRIQQVVRGDSAAYFCASSPAARQGSPLHFGNGTRLTVT.

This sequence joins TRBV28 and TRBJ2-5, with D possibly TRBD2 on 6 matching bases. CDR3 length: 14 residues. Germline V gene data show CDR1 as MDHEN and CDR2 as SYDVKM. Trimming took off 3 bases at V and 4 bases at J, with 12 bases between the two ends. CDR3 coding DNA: TGTGCCAGCAGTTTTAGCGGCCTGCGAGAGACCCAGTACTTC. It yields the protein CASSFSGLRETQYF.

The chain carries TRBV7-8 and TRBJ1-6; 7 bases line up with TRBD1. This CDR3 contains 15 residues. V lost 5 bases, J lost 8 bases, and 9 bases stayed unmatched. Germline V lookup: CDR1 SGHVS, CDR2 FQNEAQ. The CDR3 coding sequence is TGTGCCAGCAGCCCAGGACAGGTTATGGATTCACCCCTCCACTTT. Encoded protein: CASSPGQVMDSPLHF.

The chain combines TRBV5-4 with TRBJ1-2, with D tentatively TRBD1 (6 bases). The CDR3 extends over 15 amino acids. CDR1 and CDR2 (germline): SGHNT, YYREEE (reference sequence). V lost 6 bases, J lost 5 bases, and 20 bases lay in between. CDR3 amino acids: CASTVQGYPGYGYTF. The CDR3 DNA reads TGTGCCAGCACGGTACAGGGATACCCTGGGTATGGCTACACCTTC.

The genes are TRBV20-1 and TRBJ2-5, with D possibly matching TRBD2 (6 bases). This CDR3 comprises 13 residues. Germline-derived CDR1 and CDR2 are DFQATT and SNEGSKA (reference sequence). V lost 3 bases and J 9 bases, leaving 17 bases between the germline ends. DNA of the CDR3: TGCAGTGCTAGTCTACCCGGAGGAGGGCCCCAGTACTTC. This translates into CSASLPGGGPQYF.